This T cell receptor (beta chain) was sequenced during a study of cytomegalovirus exposure and HLA in healthy donors. PCR primers comprised 60 Vbeta and 13 Jbeta primers. Profiled with immunoSEQ multiplex PCR; TCRdb holds only in-frame clones, not every one. The sample consists of more than 90,000 clones, around 83% of them appearing once. V was trimmed by 0 bases and J by 7 bases, leaving 19 bases between them. CDR3 length equals 17 residues. Germline assignment: CDR1 GTSNPN and CDR2 SVGIG (reference sequence). This clone is a singleton in its sample. The sample was PBMCs. The chain uses TRBV30 and TRBJ1-6, with D unclear. The TCR was taken from a man between 25 and 39 years old in good health and CMV-seronegative. This CDR3 reads CAWSVLRGKKGNSPLHF. CDR3 coding DNA: TGTGCCTGGAGTGTACTCAGAGGGAAAAAGGGAAATTCACCCCTCCACTTT.